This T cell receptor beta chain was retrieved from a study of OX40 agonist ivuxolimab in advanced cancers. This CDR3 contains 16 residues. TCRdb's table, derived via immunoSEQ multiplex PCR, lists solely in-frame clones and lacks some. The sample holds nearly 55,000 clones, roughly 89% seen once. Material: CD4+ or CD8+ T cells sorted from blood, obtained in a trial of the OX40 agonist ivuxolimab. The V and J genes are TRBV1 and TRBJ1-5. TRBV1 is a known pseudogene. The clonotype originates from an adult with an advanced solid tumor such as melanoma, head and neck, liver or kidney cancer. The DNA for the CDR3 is TGCACCAGCAGCCGCTCGGGATTTAAACCTAATCAGCCCCAGCATTTT. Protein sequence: CTSSRSGFKPNQPQHF.